This TCR beta chain was recorded in a study of T cells in Graves' hyperthyroidism and ophthalmopathy. CDR3 length equals 15 residues. V gave up 3 bases and J gave up 1 base; unmatched junction bases: 3. Per the germline V gene, CDR1 is SGHVS and CDR2 is FQNEAQ. This clonotype occurred many times. It was RNA transcripts that yielded the amplified TCR beta CDR3 regions. The HTBI primer set drove a first-round RT-PCR of the TCR CDR3. From the multiplex PCR reads, TCRdb called clonotypes with MiXCR, one entry per CDR3 protein. The data hold approximately 530,000 distinct CDR3 sequences, with about a sixth observed a single time.

The sample consisted of blood. The clonotype comes from a woman in her late teens or twenties with Graves' hyperthyroidism. V gene TRBV7-8 combines with J gene TRBJ1-5; 7 positions match TRBD1. This chain's CDR3 is CASSFGTVSNQPQHF. CDR3 coding DNA: TGTGCCAGCAGCTTTGGGACAGTGAGCAATCAGCCCCAGCATTTT.